This T cell receptor (beta chain) was captured in a study of control samples from healthy donors and cancer patients. The V end lost 3 bases, the J end lost 0 bases, and 9 bases lay between the germline ends. Germline V lookup: CDR1 MDHEN, CDR2 SYDVKM. The CDR3 runs to 15 residues. This clone was found a few times. TCRdb keeps only in-frame clones here, not all; method: immunoSEQ multiplex PCR. The data show some 110,000 clones, about four fifths seen once. The sample comprised blood. The sequence was collected from a woman between 45 and 65 years old in good health. The V gene is TRBV28, the J gene TRBJ1-3; D uncertain. The CDR3 bases are TGTGCCAGCAGTTTTACCAGTCGCTCTGGAAACACCATATATTTT. Translated: CASSFTSRSGNTIYF.